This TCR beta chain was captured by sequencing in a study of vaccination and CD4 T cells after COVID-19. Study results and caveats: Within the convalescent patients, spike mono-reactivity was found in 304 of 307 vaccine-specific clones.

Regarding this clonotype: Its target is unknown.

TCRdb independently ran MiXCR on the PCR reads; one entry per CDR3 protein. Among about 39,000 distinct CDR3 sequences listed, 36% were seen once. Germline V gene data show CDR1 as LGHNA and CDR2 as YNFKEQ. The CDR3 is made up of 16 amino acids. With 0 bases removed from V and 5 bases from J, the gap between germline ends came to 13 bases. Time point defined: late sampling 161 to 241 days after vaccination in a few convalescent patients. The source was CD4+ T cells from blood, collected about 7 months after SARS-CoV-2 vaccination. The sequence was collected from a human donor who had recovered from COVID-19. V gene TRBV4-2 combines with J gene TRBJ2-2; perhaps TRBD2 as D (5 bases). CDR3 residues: CASSQDVGVATGELFF. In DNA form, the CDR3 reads TGTGCCAGCAGCCAAGATGTGGGAGTGGCGACCGGGGAGCTGTTTTTT.